The 10 T cell receptor beta chains listed next were all sequenced from one sample in a study of blood T cells in healthy people across ages. It was with a sample-barcoded 5' primer and a J-beta primer mix that a second PCR of roughly 7 to 12 cycles was run. MiXCR, run by TCRdb on the 5' RACE reads, gives a single entry per CDR3 protein. The data contain about 1.8 million distinct CDR3 sequences, about 49% of them seen just once; the ten biggest clones take up over 2%. Sequenced: blood. These receptors were obtained from a woman between 40 and 50 years old in good health.

V is TRBV10-3 and J is TRBJ1-2; TRBD1 might be the D (6 bases). The germline V gene encodes CDR1 ENHRY and CDR2 SYGVKD. CDR3 length equals 15 residues. Trimming pared 2 bases from V and 8 bases from J, leaving 18 bases between. In nucleotides, the CDR3 is TGTGCCATCAGTGAGGCGTCGAACAGGGTAGGCGGCTACACCTTC. Translated: CAISEASNRVGGYTF.

The chain employs TRBV4-1 and TRBJ2-3, with D unresolved. Trimming removed 1 base at V and 2 bases at J, with 10 bases between. The CDR3 is 15 residues long. CDR1 and CDR2 from the germline V gene are MGHRA and YSYEKL. The CDR3 DNA follows: TGCGCCAGCAGCCAAGTTTCAGGCCTCACAGATACGCAGTATTTT. Translating gives CASSQVSGLTDTQYF.

This clonotype appeared a few times. The chain recombines TRBV10-3 with TRBJ2-7; D ambiguous. Between the trimmed V and J ends, which lost 3 bases and 1 base, there was a span of 4 bases. Germline CDR1 is ENHRY and CDR2 is SYGVKD. This CDR3 is built from 12 residues. CDR3 nucleotides: TGTGCCATCAGTGACCTATCCTACGAGCAGTACTTC. It yields the protein CAISDLSYEQYF.

This clonotype was seen only a few times. A read error may be the cause here, since a much bigger clone is one base away. V usage is TRBV29-1 and J usage is TRBJ2-6; tentatively, D is TRBD2 (5 bases). This CDR3 contains 14 residues. Germline V gives CDR1 SQVTM, CDR2 ANQGSEA. The CDR3 DNA reads TGCGGCGTTGCAAAAGGGAGCGGGGCCAACGTCCTGACTTTC. Translating it yields CGVAKGSGANVLTF.

The CDR3 region has the DNA TGTGCCAGCAGCTTAGGTCGGGTCGGGAATGAGCAGTACTTC. It specifies CASSLGRVGNEQYF. This sequence joins TRBV7-9 and TRBJ2-5; weak D call: TRBD2 (5 bases). The germline CDR1 and CDR2 sequences are SEHNR and FQNEAQ (reference sequence). V lost 1 base and J 11 bases, leaving 17 bases between the germline ends. CDR3 length equals 14 residues.

The CDR3 DNA sequence: TGCAGTGCTAGACTTACGTTGGGGACTAGCCGTGAGCAGTTCTTC. Protein: CSARLTLGTSREQFF. The rearrangement joins TRBV20-1 to TRBJ2-1; 9 nucleotides align to TRBD2. In germline, CDR1 is DFQATT, CDR2 SNEGSKA (reference sequence). CDR3 length: 15 amino acids. The V segment lost 2 bases and the J segment 9 bases; nucleotides outside the gene matches: 11.

The gene calls are TRBV29-1 and TRBJ1-2, with TRBD1 as a possible D gene (5 bases). Germline V lookup: CDR1 SQVTM, CDR2 ANQGSEA. The CDR3 has 15 amino acids. Trimming removed 2 bases from V and 4 bases from J, with 17 bases in between. CDR3 protein: CSVELAGGAAYGYTF. CDR3 in DNA: TGCAGCGTTGAATTGGCCGGGGGAGCCGCCTATGGCTACACCTTC.

V gene TRBV7-2 combines with J gene TRBJ2-7; D ambiguous. CDR1 is SGHTA, CDR2 FQGNSA, per germline. V lost 0 bases and J 4 bases, leaving 10 bases between the germline ends. The CDR3 has 14 amino acids. The CDR3 DNA reads TGTGCCAGCAGCTTAGCGGAATCGTCTTACGAGCAGTACTTC. Its translation is CASSLAESSYEQYF.

The rearrangement joins TRBV7-2 to TRBJ2-4, with 7 bases lining up with TRBD1. The CDR3 covers 17 residues. V gave up 0 bases and J gave up 0 bases; unmatched junction bases: 5. CDR1 is SGHTA and CDR2 is FQGNSA in the germline V gene. The CDR3 coding sequence is TGTGCCAGCAGCTTAGCTCAGACAGGGCCAGCCAAAAACATTCAGTACTTC. Its protein is CASSLAQTGPAKNIQYF.

The V call is TRBV20-1, the J call TRBJ2-5; D may be TRBD1 (7 bases). Germline lookup yields CDR1 DFQATT and CDR2 SNEGSKA (reference sequence). The CDR3 is 13 amino acids. Trimming pared 5 bases from V and 4 bases from J, leaving 14 bases between. Here the CDR3 DNA reads TGCAGTGCTGATTTCAGGGGGGCAGAGACCCAGTACTTC. It yields the protein CSADFRGAETQYF.